This T cell receptor beta chain was identified during a study of T cell repertoires in cytomegalovirus infection. For the study at large: CMV infection plus the matching HLA type was flagged by public TCR beta signatures. Findings and limits, study-wide: Individuals carrying CMV plus the relevant HLA were identified by cumulative frequency of public TCR beta families. There were HLA-C-restricted CMV-specific TCR beta clonotypes dominating the ex vivo response.

On this clonotype itself: Its specificity is unknown.

This CDR3 comprises 11 residues. Germline V gene data show CDR1 as SEHNR and CDR2 as FQNEAQ (reference sequence). V lost 2 bases, J lost 6 bases, and 5 bases lay in between. One entry per CDR3 protein results from TCRdb running MiXCR on the reads. This sample carries under 200,000 distinct CDR3 sequences, approximately 17% of them seen once, and the ten largest clones take around 20%. This clonotype originated in a human donor in good health (CMV status not recorded). Some clones in this sample may be carry-over from other donors' samples. This sequence joins TRBV7-9 and TRBJ2-7; no reliable D call. The sequencing sample was made of CD8+ T cells from PBMCs. Written as DNA, the CDR3 is TGTGCCAGCAGCTTATCTGCCGAGCAGTACTTC. It encodes CASSLSAEQYF.